This T cell receptor (beta chain) is from a study of vaccination effects on CD4 cells after COVID-19. Viral peptide pool expansion of antigen-specific CD4+ T cells preceded sequencing in the ViraFEST assay. Culture lasted about nine days before CD4+ T cell isolation. Neither prior SARS-CoV-2 infection nor positive nucleocapsid antibodies were present in the vaccine recipients. Some clones are missing from TCRdb's copy, which holds only in-frame ones; the method was immunoSEQ multiplex PCR. The sample lists 30,000 to 45,000 clones; more than 60% were seen once. For this clone: Its antigen is still unknown.

The specimen was CD4+ T cells from PBMCs cultured with SARS-CoV-2 spike peptides, collected before COVID-19 vaccination. The TCR sequence derives from a human donor who received a COVID-19 vaccine.

CDR3 DNA: TGTGCCAGCAGTTCGCAGGGGGCACTTAGAGAAAAACTGTTTTTT. Protein sequence: CASSSQGALREKLFF. The V call is TRBV27, the J call TRBJ1-4; TRBD1 aligns across 8 bases. Trimming took 4 bases from V and 8 from J; bases not matched to a gene: 9. The CDR3 is 15 amino acids. The germline CDR1 and CDR2 sequences are MNHEY and SMNVEV (reference sequence).